This T cell receptor beta chain was obtained from a study of cytomegalovirus exposure and HLA in healthy donors. Amplification used 60 Vbeta primers and 13 Jbeta primers. Profiled with immunoSEQ multiplex PCR; TCRdb holds only in-frame clones, not every one. In the table there are roughly 190,000 clones, over 80% of which are singletons. The CDR3 is made up of 13 amino acids. CDR1 is SEHNR and CDR2 is FQNEAQ in the germline V gene (reference sequence). Trimming pared 5 bases from V and 4 bases from J, leaving 9 bases between. The clonotype was recovered from a woman between 50 and 59 years old in good health and CMV-seropositive. The specimen was PBMCs. The rearrangement links TRBV7-9 to TRBJ1-5, with D perhaps TRBD1 (5 bases). The chain's CDR3 is CASSARDNQPQHF. CDR3 DNA sequence: TGTGCCAGCAGCGCCAGGGATAATCAGCCCCAGCATTTT.